The rows below give T cell receptor beta chains drawn from one sample of a study of blood T cell repertoires in COVID-19. The repertoire was sequenced with immunoSEQ multiplex PCR; TCRdb's copy has only in-frame clones and lacks some. The sample has over 150,000 clones, about 74% seen once. Sequencing was carried out using peripheral blood. The receptors shown here come from a man in his fifties or sixties with acute or convalescent COVID-19. The CDR3 runs from the conserved cysteine through the conserved F or W. Fields, in order: V gene, D gene, clone size, J gene, CDR3 DNA, CDR3 protein. A D gene is named only where the DNA matches it firmly. The size field is filled for only some rows; it gives once, few, many or a size class.

v_call: TRBV19; d_call: TRBD2; clone_size: .; j_call: TRBJ2-1; cdr3_nt: TGTGCCAGTAGTGTCGGACTAGCGGGGGGGCTCAATGAGCAGTTCTTC; cdr3_aa: CASSVGLAGGLNEQFF
v_call: TRBV19; d_call: .; clone_size: few; j_call: TRBJ1-5; cdr3_nt: TGTGCCAGTAGTATTATGGGGGGTTCGGTTAGCAATCAGCCCCAGCATTTT; cdr3_aa: CASSIMGGSVSNQPQHF
v_call: TRBV4-1; d_call: .; clone_size: .; j_call: TRBJ1-2; cdr3_nt: TGCGCCAGCAGCGCGGCCATAACTAACTATGGCTACACCTTC; cdr3_aa: CASSAAITNYGYTF
v_call: TRBV4-3; d_call: TRBD1; clone_size: .; j_call: TRBJ1-4; cdr3_nt: TGCGCCAGCAGCCAAGGTGACAGGGGGCATGAAAAACTGTTTTTT; cdr3_aa: CASSQGDRGHEKLFF
v_call: TRBV2; d_call: .; clone_size: .; j_call: TRBJ2-3; cdr3_nt: TGTGCCAGCAGGTGGACTGACCTAAGCACAGATACGCAGTATTTT; cdr3_aa: CASRWTDLSTDTQYF
v_call: TRBV5-1; d_call: .; clone_size: .; j_call: TRBJ2-1; cdr3_nt: TGCGCCAGCAGCTTACTGAGTGACAATGAGCAGTTCTTC; cdr3_aa: CASSLLSDNEQFF
v_call: TRBV15; d_call: .; clone_size: .; j_call: TRBJ1-1; cdr3_nt: TGTGCCACCAGCAGAGGGGAGCTGAACACTGAAGCTTTCTTT; cdr3_aa: CATSRGELNTEAFF
v_call: TRBV25-1; d_call: TRBD1; clone_size: once; j_call: TRBJ2-4; cdr3_nt: TGTGCCAGCAGTGACCACAGGGGGCTTGACATTCAGTACTTC; cdr3_aa: CASSDHRGLDIQYF
v_call: TRBV15; d_call: TRBD1; clone_size: .; j_call: TRBJ1-5; cdr3_nt: TGTGCCACCAGCATTTCCCGGGACAGGTATAGCAATCAGCCCCAGCATTTT; cdr3_aa: CATSISRDRYSNQPQHF
v_call: TRBV15; d_call: .; clone_size: .; j_call: TRBJ2-2; cdr3_nt: TGTGCCACCAGCAGAAACACAGGACCGAACACCGGGGAGCTGTTTTTT; cdr3_aa: CATSRNTGPNTGELFF
v_call: TRBV10-3; d_call: .; clone_size: .; j_call: TRBJ1-5; cdr3_nt: TGTGCCATCAGTGTCAACGGAGATAGCAATCAGCCCCAGCATTTT; cdr3_aa: CAISVNGDSNQPQHF
v_call: TRBV9; d_call: TRBD2; clone_size: .; j_call: TRBJ2-1; cdr3_nt: TGTGCCAGCAGTGGACTAGCGGGGGGCTTGCGCAATGAGCAGTTCTTC; cdr3_aa: CASSGLAGGLRNEQFF
v_call: TRBV29-1; d_call: .; clone_size: .; j_call: TRBJ2-3; cdr3_nt: TGCAGCGTTGTTCAGGGAATTACAGATACGCAGTATTTT; cdr3_aa: CSVVQGITDTQYF
v_call: TRBV5-1; d_call: .; clone_size: .; j_call: TRBJ2-3; cdr3_nt: TGCGCCAGCAGCTTGCGGTCTTTCGGGTTCACAGATACGCAGTATTTT; cdr3_aa: CASSLRSFGFTDTQYF
v_call: TRBV9; d_call: TRBD1; clone_size: .; j_call: TRBJ1-2; cdr3_nt: TGTGCCAGCAGCTCGAGACAGGGGAGTAGAGGCAACTATGGCTACACCTTC; cdr3_aa: CASSSRQGSRGNYGYTF
v_call: TRBV30; d_call: .; clone_size: .; j_call: TRBJ1-2; cdr3_nt: TGTGCCTGGAGTGTACTGGCGGGGGATGGCTACACCTTC; cdr3_aa: CAWSVLAGDGYTF
v_call: TRBV29-1; d_call: TRBD1; clone_size: once; j_call: TRBJ1-1; cdr3_nt: TGCAGCGTTGGCGCGGACAGGGAAGGCACTGAAGCTTTCTTT; cdr3_aa: CSVGADREGTEAFF
v_call: TRBV6-5; d_call: .; clone_size: .; j_call: TRBJ1-1; cdr3_nt: TGTGCCAGCAGCACCAATAAGACACCCTATTTAGAAGCTTTCTTT; cdr3_aa: CASSTNKTPYLEAFF
v_call: TRBV7-9; d_call: TRBD1; clone_size: few; j_call: TRBJ1-2; cdr3_nt: TGTGCCAGCAGCTTAGGGGGACAGGGCTATGGCTACACCTTC; cdr3_aa: CASSLGGQGYGYTF
v_call: TRBV19; d_call: .; clone_size: .; j_call: TRBJ2-1; cdr3_nt: TGTGCCAGTAGTATAGTTCTCGGGATTCGCAATGAGCAGTTCTTC; cdr3_aa: CASSIVLGIRNEQFF
v_call: TRBV29-1; d_call: .; clone_size: few; j_call: TRBJ1-2; cdr3_nt: TGCAGCGTTGGGGTGCGGCAGGGGATGGATGGCTACACCTTC; cdr3_aa: CSVGVRQGMDGYTF
v_call: TRBV7-3; d_call: .; clone_size: .; j_call: TRBJ2-5; cdr3_nt: TGTGCCAGCAGCTTAAACCCAGGGGCCCCCGGGGCCCAGTACTTC; cdr3_aa: CASSLNPGAPGAQYF
v_call: TRBV9; d_call: .; clone_size: once; j_call: TRBJ2-7; cdr3_nt: TGTGCCAGCAGCGTAGGAAGCGGTGTCTCCTACGAGCAGTACTTC; cdr3_aa: CASSVGSGVSYEQYF
v_call: TRBV7-9; d_call: TRBD1; clone_size: few; j_call: TRBJ1-6; cdr3_nt: TGTGCCAGCAGCAGACTACAGGGGGGGCATTCACCCCTCCACTTT; cdr3_aa: CASSRLQGGHSPLHF
v_call: TRBV12-3/TRBV12-4; d_call: .; clone_size: .; j_call: TRBJ2-7; cdr3_nt: TGTGCCAGCAGTTTAGGGCAGGGATACGAGCAGTACTTC; cdr3_aa: CASSLGQGYEQYF
v_call: TRBV5-4; d_call: .; clone_size: .; j_call: TRBJ2-7; cdr3_nt: TGTGCCAGCAGCCCTCAACAGGGCTCCTACGAGCAGTACTTC; cdr3_aa: CASSPQQGSYEQYF
v_call: TRBV29-1; d_call: TRBD1; clone_size: .; j_call: TRBJ2-1; cdr3_nt: TGCAGCGGGGACAGCAATGAGCAGTTCTTC; cdr3_aa: CSGDSNEQFF
v_call: TRBV7-2; d_call: TRBD1; clone_size: .; j_call: TRBJ1-2; cdr3_nt: TGTGCCAGCAGCCGGGACAGGGGGCTTAACTATGGCTACACCTTC; cdr3_aa: CASSRDRGLNYGYTF
v_call: TRBV7-9; d_call: .; clone_size: few; j_call: TRBJ1-1; cdr3_nt: TGTGCCAGCAGCCGCAGAAATACTGAAGCTTTCTTT; cdr3_aa: CASSRRNTEAFF
v_call: TRBV15; d_call: .; clone_size: .; j_call: TRBJ1-6; cdr3_nt: TGTGCCACCAGCAGAGCGGAGTATAATTCACCCCTCCACTTT; cdr3_aa: CATSRAEYNSPLHF
v_call: TRBV5-6; d_call: .; clone_size: .; j_call: TRBJ1-5; cdr3_nt: TGTGCCAGCAGCTCAATTCTTGACAGGCGAGGGGGCAATCAGCCCCAGCATTTT; cdr3_aa: CASSSILDRRGGNQPQHF
v_call: TRBV21-1; d_call: .; clone_size: once; j_call: TRBJ2-7; cdr3_nt: TGTGCCAGCCCCTTGCTTAGAAGGCGGTACGAGCAGTACTTC; cdr3_aa: CASPLLRRRYEQYF
v_call: TRBV4-2; d_call: TRBD1; clone_size: .; j_call: TRBJ1-6; cdr3_nt: TGTGCCAGCAGCCGGACTCGGGGACAGGGTAAGGATTCACCCCTCCACTTT; cdr3_aa: CASSRTRGQGKDSPLHF
v_call: TRBV11-2; d_call: .; clone_size: .; j_call: TRBJ2-7; cdr3_nt: TGTGCCAGCAGCCGACAGTCCTACGAGCAGTACTTC; cdr3_aa: CASSRQSYEQYF
v_call: TRBV19; d_call: TRBD1; clone_size: .; j_call: TRBJ2-5; cdr3_nt: TGTGCCAGTAGTACGGGGGGACAGGGGGCGCGAGAGACCCAGTACTTC; cdr3_aa: CASSTGGQGARETQYF
v_call: TRBV14; d_call: .; clone_size: .; j_call: TRBJ2-3; cdr3_nt: TGTGCCAGCAGCCAAGATTGGGCAGGGAAAGATACGCAGTATTTT; cdr3_aa: CASSQDWAGKDTQYF
v_call: TRBV7-9; d_call: TRBD2; clone_size: .; j_call: TRBJ2-7; cdr3_nt: TGTGCCAGCAGCTTAGTAATGGCGGGGGGGCCTGATGAGCAGTACTTC; cdr3_aa: CASSLVMAGGPDEQYF
v_call: TRBV30; d_call: .; clone_size: .; j_call: TRBJ2-2; cdr3_nt: TGTGCCTGGAGGAATTTCAGGGTCTCCGGGGAGCTGTTTTTT; cdr3_aa: CAWRNFRVSGELFF
v_call: TRBV11-2; d_call: .; clone_size: .; j_call: TRBJ2-7; cdr3_nt: TGTGCCAGCGCGGATAGCTCCTACGAGCAGTACTTC; cdr3_aa: CASADSSYEQYF
v_call: TRBV18; d_call: TRBD2; clone_size: .; j_call: TRBJ2-5; cdr3_nt: TGTGCCAGCTCACCACTGTCTAGCGGGGTACAAGAGACCCAGTACTTC; cdr3_aa: CASSPLSSGVQETQYF
v_call: TRBV10-2; d_call: .; clone_size: .; j_call: TRBJ1-1; cdr3_nt: TGCGCCATCAAAATATTAGGAGACACTGAAGCTTTCTTT; cdr3_aa: CAIKILGDTEAFF
v_call: TRBV5-6; d_call: .; clone_size: .; j_call: TRBJ1-2; cdr3_nt: TGTGCCAGCAGCTTGATAGCGGATACAGTGGGTGGCTACACCTTC; cdr3_aa: CASSLIADTVGGYTF
v_call: TRBV3-1/TRBV3-2; d_call: TRBD1; clone_size: .; j_call: TRBJ1-2; cdr3_nt: TGTGCCAGCAGCCAAGAGATGCGACAGGGAAACTATGGCTACACCTTC; cdr3_aa: CASSQEMRQGNYGYTF
v_call: TRBV6-1; d_call: .; clone_size: .; j_call: TRBJ2-1; cdr3_nt: TGTGCCAGCAGTGAGTTACAGACCTACAATGAGCAGTTCTTC; cdr3_aa: CASSELQTYNEQFF
v_call: TRBV5-1; d_call: .; clone_size: many; j_call: TRBJ2-7; cdr3_nt: TGCGCCAGCAGCTTTCAGGGTTTGGAGCAGTACTTC; cdr3_aa: CASSFQGLEQYF
v_call: TRBV9; d_call: .; clone_size: .; j_call: TRBJ1-2; cdr3_nt: TGTGCCAGCAGCGTATCCCGGGGGGGGGCGGATGGCTACACCTTC; cdr3_aa: CASSVSRGGADGYTF
v_call: TRBV7-8; d_call: TRBD1; clone_size: few; j_call: TRBJ1-2; cdr3_nt: TGTGCCAGCAGCTTAAGGGACAGCTATGGCTACACCTTC; cdr3_aa: CASSLRDSYGYTF
v_call: TRBV6-1; d_call: .; clone_size: few; j_call: TRBJ2-7; cdr3_nt: TGTGCCAGCAGTGAGACTTCAACAGGGTGGCTGTCCTACGAGCAGTACTTC; cdr3_aa: CASSETSTGWLSYEQYF
v_call: TRBV9; d_call: .; clone_size: .; j_call: TRBJ2-7; cdr3_nt: TGTGCCAGCAGCGGGGGGCCGAGCTCCTACGAGCAGTACTTC; cdr3_aa: CASSGGPSSYEQYF